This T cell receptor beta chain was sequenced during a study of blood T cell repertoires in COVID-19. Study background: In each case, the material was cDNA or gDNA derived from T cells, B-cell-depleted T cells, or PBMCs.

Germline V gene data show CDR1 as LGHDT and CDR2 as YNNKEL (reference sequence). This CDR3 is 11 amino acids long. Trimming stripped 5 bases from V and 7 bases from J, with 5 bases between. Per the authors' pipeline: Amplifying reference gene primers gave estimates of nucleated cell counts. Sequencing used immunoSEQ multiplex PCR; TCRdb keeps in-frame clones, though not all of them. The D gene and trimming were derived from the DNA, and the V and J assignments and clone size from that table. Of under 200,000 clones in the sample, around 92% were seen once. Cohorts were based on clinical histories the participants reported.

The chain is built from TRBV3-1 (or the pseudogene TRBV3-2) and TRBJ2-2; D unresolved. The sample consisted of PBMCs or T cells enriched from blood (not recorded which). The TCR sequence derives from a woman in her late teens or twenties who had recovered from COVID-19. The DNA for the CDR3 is TGTGCCAGCAGCTTCCGCGGGGAGCTGTTTTTT. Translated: CASSFRGELFF.